This T cell receptor beta chain was obtained from a study of blood T cell repertoires in COVID-19. In the original processing: Reference gene primer amplification in the assay estimated nucleated cell counts. Sequencing used immunoSEQ multiplex PCR; TCRdb keeps in-frame clones, though not all of them. V and J calls and clone size are those listed in that table; D and trimming were worked out from the DNA. Of roughly 90,000 clones in the sample, roughly 80% were seen once. Unmatched junction bases numbered 7, after V lost 4 bases and J lost 9 bases. Germline V gene lookup returns CDR1 SGHTS and CDR2 YDEGEE. The length of the CDR3 is 14 residues.

Material for sequencing was peripheral blood. This chain connects TRBV5-8 to TRBJ1-6, with 7 nucleotides matching TRBD1. The receptor comes from an elderly woman with active or convalescent COVID-19. The CDR3 protein is CASSRGQITSPLHF. The CDR3 DNA reads TGTGCCAGCAGCCGGGGACAGATAACTTCACCCCTCCACTTT. Together with reference TRBV5-8 and TRBJ1-6, the CDR3 gives the full variable domain: EAGVTQSPTHLIKTRGQQATLRCSPISGHTSVYWYQQALGLGLQFLLWYDEGEERNRGNFPPRFSGRQFPNYSSELNVNALELEDSALYLCASSRGQITSPLHFGNGTRLTVT.